This TCR beta chain was documented in a study of shared clonotypes between healthy human individuals. CD45RO negativity and positive selection for CCR7 defined naive CD8 cells, a population that excluded terminally differentiated effector memory CD45RA+ cells. Study results and limitations: An anticipated effect of sequencing depth on clonotype sharing among donors was recognized. Represented genetic and exposure-history diversity was restricted by having few donors. Researchers sampled blood only, noting tissue repertoires likely differ. Shared across several donors were roughly 5.3% of the naive CD4 clonotypes.

To note about this clone: No antigen is known for it.

Clones were read by immunoSEQ multiplex PCR, and TCRdb kept only the in-frame ones, dropping some. The repertoire holds around 700,000 clones, 90% to 95% seen once, with nearly 25% in the top ten. Material for sequencing was naive CD8+ T cells sorted from blood. The TCR was taken from a man under 40 in good health.

CDR3 protein: CASRQGGGNQPQHF. The CDR3, as DNA: TGTGCCAGCAGACAGGGGGGCGGCAATCAGCCCCAGCATTTT. The chain employs TRBV27 and TRBJ1-5; TRBD1 aligns across 8 bases. J was trimmed by 2 bases and V by 6 bases; bases with no gene match: 3. The CDR3 loop spans 14 amino acids. CDR1 is MNHEY, CDR2 SMNVEV, per germline (reference sequence).